This T cell receptor beta chain appears in the sequencing data of a study of CD8 T cells in Susac syndrome. Study in general: Patients with Susac syndrome were therapy-naive, treated with corticosteroids, or treated with intravenous immunoglobulin alone when blood was collected. Findings and caveats of the study: That the number of individuals in its TCR sequencing and HLA analysis was relatively small was acknowledged by the study.

The sequenced target, TCR beta, came from blood CD8+ and CD4+ T cells. About 0.45 to 1 ug RNA was reverse transcribed with random hexamers. Multiplex immunoSEQ PCR targeted 54 Vbeta and 13 Jbeta TCR beta segments. MiXCR was run by TCRdb on the immunoSEQ multiplex PCR reads, yielding one entry per CDR3 protein. The repertoire has 170,000 or so distinct CDR3 sequences, about 96% of them found once; the top ten carry approximately 0.12%. This clonotype was counted once. Its matching antigen is unknown. The source is a human donor with Susac syndrome. The sequenced sample was CD4+ T cells from PBMCs.

The CDR3 DNA sequence: TGTGCCAGCAGCCCAACAGCGAACTATGGCTACACCTTC. As protein: CASSPTANYGYTF. The chain employs TRBV5-4 and TRBJ1-2, with D uncertain. Germline V gene lookup returns CDR1 SGHNT and CDR2 YYREEE (reference sequence). This CDR3 has 13 amino acids. Trimming removed 4 bases at V and 2 bases at J, with 9 bases between.